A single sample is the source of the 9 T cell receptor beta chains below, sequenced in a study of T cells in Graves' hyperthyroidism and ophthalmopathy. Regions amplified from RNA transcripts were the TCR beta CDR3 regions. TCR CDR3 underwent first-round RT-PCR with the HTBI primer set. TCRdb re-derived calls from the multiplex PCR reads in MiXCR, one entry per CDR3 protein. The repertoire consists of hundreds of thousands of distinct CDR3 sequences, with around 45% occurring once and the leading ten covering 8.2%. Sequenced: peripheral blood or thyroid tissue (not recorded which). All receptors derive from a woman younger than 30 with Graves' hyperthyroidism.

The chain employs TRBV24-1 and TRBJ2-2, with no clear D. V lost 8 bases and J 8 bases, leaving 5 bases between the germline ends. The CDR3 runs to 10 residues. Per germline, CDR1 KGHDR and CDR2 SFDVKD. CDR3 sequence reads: CATIAGELFF. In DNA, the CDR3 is TGTGCCACCATAGCAGGGGAGCTGTTTTTT.

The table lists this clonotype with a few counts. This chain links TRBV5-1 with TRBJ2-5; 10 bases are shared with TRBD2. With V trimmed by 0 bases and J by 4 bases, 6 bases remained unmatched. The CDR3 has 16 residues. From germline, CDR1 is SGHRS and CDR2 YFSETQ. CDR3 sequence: CASSLALAGVGETQYF. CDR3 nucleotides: TGCGCCAGCAGCTTGGCTCTAGCGGGAGTTGGAGAGACCCAGTACTTC.

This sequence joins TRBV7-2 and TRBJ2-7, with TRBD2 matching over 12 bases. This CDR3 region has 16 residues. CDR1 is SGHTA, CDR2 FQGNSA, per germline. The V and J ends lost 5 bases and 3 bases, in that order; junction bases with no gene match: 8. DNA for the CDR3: TGTGCCAGCAGCCGCGTGACTAGCGGGAGTTTCTACGAGCAGTACTTC. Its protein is CASSRVTSGSFYEQYF. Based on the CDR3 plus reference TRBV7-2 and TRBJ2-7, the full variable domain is GAGVSQSPSNKVTEKGKDVELRCDPISGHTALYWYRQSLGQGLEFLIYFQGNSAPDKSGLPSDRFSAERTGGSVSTLTIQRTQQEDSAVYLCASSRVTSGSFYEQYFGPGTRLTVT.

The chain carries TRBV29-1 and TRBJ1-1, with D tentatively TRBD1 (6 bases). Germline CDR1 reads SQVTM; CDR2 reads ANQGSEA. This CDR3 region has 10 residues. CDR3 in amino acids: CSRTQGQAFF. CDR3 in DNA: TGCAGTCGAACACAGGGTCAAGCTTTCTTT. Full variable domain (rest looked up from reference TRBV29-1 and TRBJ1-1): SAVISQKPSRDICQRGTSLTIQCQVDSQVTMMFWYRQQPGQSLTLIATANQGSEATYESGFVIDKFPISRPNLTFSTLTVSNMSPEDSSIYLCSRTQGQAFFGQGTRLTVV.

The CDR3 DNA reads as TGTGCCAGCAGCTCATCTAGCGGCCAAGAGACCCAGTACTTC. This translates into CASSSSSGQETQYF. The gene calls are TRBV6-5 and TRBJ2-5, with 7 nucleotides matching TRBD2. Germline-derived CDR1 and CDR2 are MNHEY and SVGAGI. The CDR3 extends over 14 amino acids. V was clipped by 6 bases and J by 1 base; unmatched bases: 5.

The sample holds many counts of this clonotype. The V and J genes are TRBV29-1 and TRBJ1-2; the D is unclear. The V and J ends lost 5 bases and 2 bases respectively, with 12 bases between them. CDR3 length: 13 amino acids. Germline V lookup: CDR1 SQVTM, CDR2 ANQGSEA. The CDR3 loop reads CSVSPDGNYGYTF. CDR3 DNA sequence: TGCAGCGTTTCCCCCGACGGGAACTATGGCTACACCTTC. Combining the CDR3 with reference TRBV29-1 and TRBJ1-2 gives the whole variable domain SAVISQKPSRDICQRGTSLTIQCQVDSQVTMMFWYRQQPGQSLTLIATANQGSEATYESGFVIDKFPISRPNLTFSTLTVSNMSPEDSSIYLCSVSPDGNYGYTFGSGTRLTVV.

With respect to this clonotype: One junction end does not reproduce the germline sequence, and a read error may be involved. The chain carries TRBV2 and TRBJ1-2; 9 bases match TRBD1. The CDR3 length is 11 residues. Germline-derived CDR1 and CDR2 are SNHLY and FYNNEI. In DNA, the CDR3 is TGCGCCAGCAGACAGGGGGACGGCTACACCTTC. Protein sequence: CASRQGDGYTF.

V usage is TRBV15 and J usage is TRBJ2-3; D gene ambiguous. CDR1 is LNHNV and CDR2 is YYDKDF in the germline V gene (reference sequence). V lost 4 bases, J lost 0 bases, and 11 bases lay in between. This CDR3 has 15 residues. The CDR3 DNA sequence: TGTGCCACCAGCACATCCCCTACCAGCACAGATACGCAGTATTTT. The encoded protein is CATSTSPTSTDTQYF.

CDR3 protein: CASSFGLAGVGEQYF. The CDR3 DNA reads TGTGCCAGCAGCTTTGGACTAGCGGGGGTGGGAGAGCAGTACTTC. The chain couples TRBV13 to TRBJ2-7, with 13 bases fitting TRBD2. Per the germline V gene, CDR1 is PRHDT and CDR2 is FYEKMQ (reference sequence). The V gene end was trimmed by 3 bases and the J gene end by 7 bases; junction bases not matched to a gene: 6. The CDR3 has 15 amino acids.